The 28 T cell receptor beta chains presented below share a single source sample, sequenced in a study of T cell repertoires in cytomegalovirus infection. Each CDR3 protein is one row after TCRdb ran MiXCR on the reads. This sample has 750,000 to 900,000 distinct CDR3 sequences, with 25% to 35% found just once. No cognate antigen is known for these TCRs. The material sequenced was cultured CD8+ T cells from PBMCs, taken from culture after CMV antigen stimulation. The receptors were gathered from a human donor in good health (CMV status not recorded). Some clones in this sample may be carry-over from other donors' samples.

This chain uses TRBV7-9 with TRBJ2-3; 10 positions agree with TRBD1. V was pared by 4 bases and J by 5 bases, with 12 bases of the junction left unmatched. Germline V gene sequence: CDR1 SEHNR, CDR2 FQNEAQ (reference sequence). This CDR3 is 17 amino acids long. The CDR3 region has the DNA TGTGCCAGCAGCTCCCCTGAGGACGGACAGGGGGTAGATACGCAGTATTTT. Protein sequence: CASSSPEDGQGVDTQYF.

V gene TRBV5-8 combines with J gene TRBJ2-7; 7 nucleotides line up with TRBD1. CDR3 length equals 16 residues. The V gene end was trimmed by 4 bases and the J gene end by 3 bases; junction bases not matched to a gene: 13. Per germline, CDR1 SGHTS and CDR2 YDEGEE. The CDR3 reads CASSPQGNRVYYEQYF. Written as DNA, the CDR3 is TGTGCCAGCAGCCCACAGGGGAACAGGGTTTACTACGAGCAGTACTTC.

This clonotype appeared a few times. The chain recombines TRBV6-4 with TRBJ2-2; possibly TRBD1 or TRBD2 for D (5 bases each). The V gene lost 0 bases and the J gene lost 7 bases, with 15 bases spanning the gap. Germline-derived CDR1 and CDR2 are MRHNA and SNTAGT. CDR3 length equals 16 residues. CDR3 in DNA: TGTGCCAGCAGTGACTCGCCGGGGCCGCTGGGCGGGGAGCTGTTTTTT. This encodes CASSDSPGPLGGELFF.

The chain employs TRBV11-3 and TRBJ2-1; 7 nucleotides agree with TRBD2. CDR3 length: 16 residues. V was pared by 5 bases and J by 8 bases, with 15 bases of the junction left unmatched. Germline-derived CDR1 and CDR2 are SGHNT and YENEEA. CDR3: CASSPEGGRGADEQFF. CDR3 coding DNA: TGTGCCAGCAGCCCGGAGGGAGGGAGGGGAGCCGATGAGCAGTTCTTC.

There are a few counts of this clonotype. The V and J genes are TRBV28 and TRBJ1-5, with TRBD1 matching over 8 bases. The CDR3 spans 17 residues. Losses at the gene ends were 3 bases for V and 2 bases for J; bases not matched to a gene: 9. Germline values: CDR1 MDHEN, CDR2 SYDVKM. In nucleotides, the CDR3 is TGTGCCAGCAGTTTGCCTTCCGACAGGGGAGGCAATCAGCCCCAGCATTTT. Translation: CASSLPSDRGGNQPQHF.

This clonotype was counted between two and nine times. This sequence joins TRBV6-6 and TRBJ2-3; TRBD2 agrees at 16 bases. The CDR3 has 16 residues. Germline loops: CDR1 MNHNY, CDR2 SVGAGI (reference sequence). Losses at the gene ends were 4 bases for V and 6 bases for J; bases not matched to a gene: 4. The chain's CDR3 is CASSLGLAGGMDTQYF. The CDR3 DNA reads as TGTGCCAGCAGTTTGGGACTAGCGGGGGGGATGGATACGCAGTATTTT.

This sequence joins TRBV7-2 and TRBJ1-2; D gene unclear. The V end was cut by 1 base, the J end by 3 bases, with 9 bases between. Germline V lookup: CDR1 SGHTA, CDR2 FQGNSA. There are 14 residues in the CDR3. The CDR3 region has the DNA TGTGCCAGCAGCTTAGATAGGACCGACTATGGCTACACCTTC. Its translation is CASSLDRTDYGYTF. Filled out from reference TRBV7-2 and TRBJ1-2, the complete variable domain reads GAGVSQSPSNKVTEKGKDVELRCDPISGHTALYWYRQSLGQGLEFLIYFQGNSAPDKSGLPSDRFSAERTGGSVSTLTIQRTQQEDSAVYLCASSLDRTDYGYTFGSGTRLTVV.

The chain uses TRBV27 and TRBJ1-1, with D possibly TRBD1 on 6 matching bases. Germline V gene data show CDR1 as MNHEY and CDR2 as SMNVEV (reference sequence). Trimming shortened V by 4 bases and J by 10 bases, and 19 bases separated the two germline ends. The CDR3 extends over 14 amino acids. CDR3 amino acids: CASSSRGGLRGAFF. In nucleotides, the CDR3 is TGTGCCAGCAGTTCACGGGGGGGCCTCCGGGGAGCTTTCTTT.

Regarding this clonotype: A read error may be the cause here, since a much bigger clone is one base away. The rearrangement joins TRBV7-2 to TRBJ2-5; D could derive from TRBD1 or TRBD2 (5 bases each). Germline V lookup: CDR1 SGHTA, CDR2 FQGNSA. The CDR3 is 15 residues long. CDR3 amino acids: CAGSLFWGSGETQYF. CDR3 coding DNA: TGTGCCGGCAGCTTATTTTGGGGGTCGGGAGAGACCCAGTACTTC.

The rearrangement links TRBV24-1 to TRBJ2-5; D may be TRBD1 (5 bases). Trimming shortened V by 10 bases and J by 5 bases, and 28 bases separated the two germline ends. The CDR3 runs 17 residues. CDR1 is KGHDR, CDR2 SFDVKD, per germline. CDR3 nucleotides: TGTGCCACACCTAAAACCCCACGACAGAAGGTTAGGGAGACCCAGTACTTC. This translates into CATPKTPRQKVRETQYF.

This clonotype was seen more than once but under ten times. CDR3 region: CASSLMDRTSEQFF. DNA of the CDR3: TGTGCCAGCAGCCTGATGGACCGAACAAGTGAGCAGTTCTTC. The chain carries TRBV27 and TRBJ2-1; D is undetermined. V dropped 6 bases and J dropped 9 bases, with 18 bases sitting between them. Germline CDR1 reads MNHEY; CDR2 reads SMNVEV (reference sequence). This CDR3 spans 14 amino acids.

V usage is TRBV7-6 and J usage is TRBJ2-7; 7 bases agree with TRBD1. Germline V gene data show CDR1 as SGHVS and CDR2 as FNYEAQ. The CDR3 has 14 residues. J lost 7 bases, V lost 1 base, and 7 bases had no gene match. The CDR3 loop is CASSLEGGAWEQYF. In nucleotides, the CDR3 is TGTGCCAGCAGCTTAGAAGGGGGCGCGTGGGAGCAGTACTTC. Together with reference TRBV7-6 and TRBJ2-7, the CDR3 gives the full variable domain: GAGVSQSPRYKVTKRGQDVALRCDPISGHVSLYWYRQALGQGPEFLTYFNYEAQQDKSGLPNDRFSAERPEGSISTLTIQRTEQRDSAMYRCASSLEGGAWEQYFGPGTRLTVT.

There are many counts of this clonotype. This sequence joins TRBV7-9 and TRBJ2-1; 8 bases are a match to TRBD2. CDR1 is SEHNR and CDR2 is FQNEAQ in the germline V gene (reference sequence). The J segment lost 0 bases and the V segment lost 3 bases, leaving 1 base of the junction unmatched. The CDR3 totals 15 residues. Here the CDR3 DNA reads TGTGCCAGCAGCTTTAGCGGGAACTCCTACAATGAGCAGTTCTTC. Encoded protein: CASSFSGNSYNEQFF.

This clonotype was counted at least ten times. The chain uses TRBV12-3 or TRBV12-4 and TRBJ1-1, with no clear D. This CDR3 contains 14 residues. V was cut by 2 bases and J by 1 base, with 8 bases left in between. This CDR3 reads CASSLFAGNTEAFF. The CDR3, as DNA: TGTGCCAGCAGTTTATTTGCGGGGAACACTGAAGCTTTCTTT.

This clonotype was counted between two and nine times. The chain couples TRBV15 to TRBJ2-3, with 9 bases aligning to TRBD1. V shed 5 bases, J shed 1 base, and the junction held 7 bases outside the gene matches. CDR3 length: 16 residues. The germline V gene has CDR1 LNHNV and CDR2 YYDKDF (reference sequence). The CDR3 is CATSHPGTGRTDTQYF. CDR3 sequence (DNA): TGTGCCACCAGCCACCCCGGGACAGGGCGCACAGATACGCAGTATTTT.

The table lists this clonotype with a few counts. The chain links TRBV24-1 to TRBJ2-1, with 7 bases that match TRBD1. The CDR3 has 15 amino acids. The junction had 0 bases not matched to a gene; V was cut back by 2 bases and J by 0 bases. Per the germline V gene, CDR1 is KGHDR and CDR2 is SFDVKD. The CDR3 nucleotides read TGTGCCACCAGTGATTGGGACAGCTCCTACAATGAGCAGTTCTTC. This sequence encodes CATSDWDSSYNEQFF.

V gene TRBV5-1 combines with J gene TRBJ1-1; D remains unclear. Germline CDR1 reads SGHRS; CDR2 reads YFSETQ. The length of the CDR3 is 13 residues. V shed 7 bases and J shed 0 bases, with 10 bases lying between them. The CDR3 sequence: CASQASLNTEAFF. The CDR3 coding sequence is TGCGCCAGCCAGGCCAGTTTGAACACTGAAGCTTTCTTT.

This chain joins TRBV7-2 and TRBJ1-3; a possible D gene is TRBD1 (5 bases). Germline values: CDR1 SGHTA, CDR2 FQGNSA. V was pared by 1 base and J by 5 bases, with 15 bases between. The CDR3 length is 16 residues. CDR3 loop: CASSLGRRELRNTIYF. CDR3 bases: TGTGCCAGCAGCTTAGGCCGCAGGGAGCTTAGAAACACCATATATTTT.

The genes are TRBV7-9 and TRBJ2-5; 9 bases are a match to TRBD1. Germline values: CDR1 SEHNR, CDR2 FQNEAQ (reference sequence). There are 15 residues in the CDR3. The J segment lost 3 bases and the V segment lost 5 bases, leaving 7 bases of the junction unmatched. The CDR3 sequence: CASSEPTGGEETQYF. The CDR3 bases are TGTGCCAGCAGCGAGCCGACAGGGGGGGAAGAGACCCAGTACTTC.

A single count supports this clonotype. The chain combines TRBV20-1 with TRBJ2-1; a possible D gene is TRBD1 (5 bases). The CDR3 has 15 amino acids. The V end lost 0 bases, the J end lost 8 bases, and 17 bases lay between the germline ends. Germline V gene lookup returns CDR1 DFQATT and CDR2 SNEGSKA (reference sequence). The CDR3 coding sequence is TGCAGTGCTAGAGATAAAGGACATAGGGTCTATGAGCAGTTCTTC. This sequence encodes CSARDKGHRVYEQFF.

The chain couples TRBV11-2 to TRBJ1-2; D unclear. Germline CDR1 SGHAT, CDR2 FQNNGV. The CDR3 spans 11 residues. Trimming took 7 bases from V and 6 from J, leaving 9 bases between them. The CDR3 region is CASTSDNGYTF. The DNA for the CDR3 is TGTGCCAGCACCTCCGACAATGGCTACACCTTC.

This chain uses TRBV2 with TRBJ2-3; weak D call: TRBD2 (7 bases). Germline assignment: CDR1 SNHLY and CDR2 FYNNEI. The CDR3 totals 18 residues. V lost 3 bases to trimming and J lost 0 bases, with 19 bases between them. CDR3 bases: TGTGCCAGCAGTGATGGGGGGGGGGGCTCCTTTAGCACAGATACGCAGTATTTT. Translating gives CASSDGGGGSFSTDTQYF.

The chain employs TRBV7-4 and TRBJ2-3; the D gene is possibly TRBD1 (5 bases). There are 15 residues in the CDR3. V lost 5 bases and J 6 bases, leaving 18 bases between the germline ends. The germline CDR1 and CDR2 sequences are SGHVT and SQSDAQ. The CDR3 loop reads CASSLYPRATDTQYF. The CDR3 coding sequence is TGTGCCAGCAGCCTGTACCCCAGGGCCACGGATACGCAGTATTTT.

The chain couples TRBV5-6 to TRBJ2-1; unclear D gene. Germline assignment: CDR1 SGHDT and CDR2 YYEEEE. Trimming pared 0 bases from V and 5 bases from J, leaving 6 bases between. The CDR3 totals 13 residues. The chain's CDR3 is CASSLAIHNEQFF. The CDR3 DNA is TGTGCCAGCAGCTTGGCGATACACAATGAGCAGTTCTTC.

This clonotype was detected many times. The chain has TRBV11-2 and TRBJ1-2; the D is unclear. Trimming took off 3 bases at V and 0 bases at J, with 17 bases between the two ends. From germline, CDR1 is SGHAT and CDR2 FQNNGV. CDR3 length equals 17 residues. The CDR3 DNA reads as TGTGCCAGCAGCTTTTCCCCCGAGAGGTCAGCTAACTATGGCTACACCTTC. Protein: CASSFSPERSANYGYTF. The complete variable domain, with remaining parts taken from reference TRBV11-2 and TRBJ1-2, reads EAGVAQSPRYKIIEKRQSVAFWCNPISGHATLYWYQQILGQGPKLLIQFQNNGVVDDSQLPKDRFSAERLKGVDSTLKIQPAKLEDSAVYLCASSFSPERSANYGYTFGSGTRLTVV.

The chain carries TRBV7-6 and TRBJ2-1; D perhaps matches TRBD1 (6 bases). Trimming took 5 bases from V and 3 from J, leaving 17 bases between them. The CDR3 totals 16 residues. Germline CDR1 and CDR2: SGHVS and FNYEAQ. Here the CDR3 reads CASSPQQGRGYNEQFF. The DNA of the CDR3 is TGTGCCAGCAGCCCCCAACAGGGAAGGGGCTACAATGAGCAGTTCTTC.

The rearrangement joins TRBV7-3 to TRBJ2-2, with TRBD1 matching over 7 bases. Trimming removed 5 bases from V and 8 bases from J; junction bases left unmatched: 8. Germline V lookup: CDR1 SGHTA, CDR2 FQGTGA. The CDR3 extends over 14 amino acids. CDR3 sequence reads: CASSPHRGGGELFF. The CDR3 bases are TGTGCCAGCAGCCCTCACAGGGGCGGGGGGGAGCTGTTTTTT. The whole variable domain, filled in from reference TRBV7-3 and TRBJ2-2, reads GAGVSQTPSNKVTEKGKYVELRCDPISGHTALYWYRQSLGQGPEFLIYFQGTGAADDSGLPNDRFFAVRPEGSVSTLKIQRTERGDSAVYLCASSPHRGGGELFFGEGSRLTVL.

This clonotype was found many times. This rearrangement joins TRBV19 to TRBJ2-3; D perhaps matches TRBD1 (5 bases). Germline CDR1 is LNHDA and CDR2 is SQIVND (reference sequence). V was shortened by 4 bases and J by 0 bases, with 11 bases between the two germline ends. The CDR3 has 15 residues. CDR3 coding DNA: TGTGCCAGTAGTACGACAGCCACTAGCACAGATACGCAGTATTTT. It yields the protein CASSTTATSTDTQYF.